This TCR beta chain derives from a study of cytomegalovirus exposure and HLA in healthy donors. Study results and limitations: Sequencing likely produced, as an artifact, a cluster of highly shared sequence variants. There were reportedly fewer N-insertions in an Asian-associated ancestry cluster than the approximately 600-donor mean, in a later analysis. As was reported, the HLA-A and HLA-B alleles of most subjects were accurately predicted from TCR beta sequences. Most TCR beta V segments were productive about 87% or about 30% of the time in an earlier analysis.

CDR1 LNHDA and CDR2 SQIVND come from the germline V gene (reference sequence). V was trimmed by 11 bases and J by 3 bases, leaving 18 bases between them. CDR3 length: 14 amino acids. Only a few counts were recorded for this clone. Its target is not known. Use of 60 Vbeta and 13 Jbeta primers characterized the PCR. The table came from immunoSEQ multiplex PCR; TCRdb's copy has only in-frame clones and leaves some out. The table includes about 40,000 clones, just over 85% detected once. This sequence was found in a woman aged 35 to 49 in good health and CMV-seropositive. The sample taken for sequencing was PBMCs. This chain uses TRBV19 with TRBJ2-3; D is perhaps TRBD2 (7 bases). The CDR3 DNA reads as TGTGCCTCGGATGGCGGGGGCGAGACAGATACGCAGTATTTT. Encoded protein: CASDGGGETDTQYF.